This TCR beta chain originates from a study of shared clonotypes between healthy human individuals. Study at large: Donors, aged 18 to 49, were a couple of women and a few men. The study's findings and limits: All-four-donor shared clonotypes had higher generation probabilities than non-shared clonotypes did.

As to this clone: No antigen is known for it.

Deep level was the assay's run setting. Repertoires were generated with immunoSEQ multiplex PCR, while TCRdb's copy carries only in-frame clones and drops some. The data show 2.3 million or so clones, 90% to 95% seen once. Germline V lookup: CDR1 ENHRY, CDR2 SYGVKD. Deletions cut 5 bases from V and 2 bases from J, with 9 bases between. The CDR3 consists of 13 residues. The sequence derives from a man aged 18 to 29 in good health. Some clones in this sample may be carry-over from other donors' samples. This rearrangement joins TRBV10-3 to TRBJ2-5; possibly TRBD1 or TRBD2 for D (5 bases each). Sequencing was carried out using naive CD4+ T cells from PBMCs. Stated subset: CD45RA+ positively selected. For the CDR3, the DNA is TGTGCCATCAGTAGGGACGGGCAAGAGACCCAGTACTTC. Translating it yields CAISRDGQETQYF.